This T cell receptor (beta chain) is drawn from a study of identifying expanded T cells in peripheral blood. Study-level results: Across healthy donors, higher total template counts meant significantly greater approximately two-week count variance. Over two and four weeks, about 15 and 19 clones changed, versus approximately 1.2 between replicates.

In the case of this clone: Antigen: not known.

Germline V gene lookup returns CDR1 SGHRS and CDR2 YFSETQ. The CDR3 consists of 14 residues. Trimming at V came to 5 bases and at J to 7 bases, leaving 6 bases not matched to a gene. Collection occurred without any documented infections or immune events in donors. Libraries were prepared by immunoSEQ multiplex PCR; TCRdb keeps only in-frame clonotypes and omits some of them. The data contain roughly 78,000 clones, 90% of them singletons. This sequence was found in a person between 18 and 75 years old in good health. The chain links TRBV5-1 to TRBJ2-1, with TRBD2 matching over 10 bases. The sequencing input was blood. CDR3 amino acids: CASRTLAGVNEQFF. In DNA form, the CDR3 reads TGCGCCAGCAGAACCCTAGCGGGAGTAAATGAGCAGTTCTTC.